This T cell receptor (beta chain) is drawn from a study of response to subunit inactivated influenza vaccine. Trimming took 10 bases from V and 4 from J, leaving 17 bases between them. The CDR3 spans 15 residues. The germline gives CDR1 SNHLY, CDR2 FYNNEI. Worth noting for this clonotype: The antigen remains unidentified.

Overall study results and limits: Few additional T cells are recruited per seasonal influenza vaccination, authors suggested.

TCRdb recomputed calls from the RT-PCR reads with MiXCR, one row per CDR3 protein. The sample lists roughly 190,000 distinct CDR3 sequences; about an eighth were seen once. These data were also filed under a second study, of T cells expressing NK-cell markers. That paper notes: TCR beta cDNA was generated via 5'RACE template switching incorporating UMIs. Dominant NKG2C+ clonotypes in a handful of donors made up about 1.0-7.5% of CD8+ T cells. HCMV specificity of expanded NKG2C+ T cell clones remained unclear.

The chain recombines TRBV2 with TRBJ1-6; D ambiguous. Material: CD8+ T cells sorted from PBMCs, obtained roughly 12 days after vaccination. This receptor was identified in a man between 45 and 60 years old who received an inactivated influenza vaccine. CDR3: CATVDGQSYNSPLHF. The CDR3 coding sequence is TGTGCCACCGTCGACGGTCAGTCTTATAATTCACCCCTCCACTTT.